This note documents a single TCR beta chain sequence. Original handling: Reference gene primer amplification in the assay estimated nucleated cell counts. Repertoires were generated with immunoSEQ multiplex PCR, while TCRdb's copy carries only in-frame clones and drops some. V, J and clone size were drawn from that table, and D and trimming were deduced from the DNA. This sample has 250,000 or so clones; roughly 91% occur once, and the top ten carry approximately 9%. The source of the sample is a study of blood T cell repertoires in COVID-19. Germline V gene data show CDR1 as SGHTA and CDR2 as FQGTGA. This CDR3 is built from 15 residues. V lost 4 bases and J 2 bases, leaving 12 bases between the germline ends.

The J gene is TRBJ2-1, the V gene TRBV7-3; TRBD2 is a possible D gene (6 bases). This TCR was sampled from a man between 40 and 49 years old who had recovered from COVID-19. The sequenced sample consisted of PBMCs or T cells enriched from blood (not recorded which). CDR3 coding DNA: TGTGCCAGCAGCTATACCGGGAGTACCTACAATGAGCAGTTCTTC. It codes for CASSYTGSTYNEQFF. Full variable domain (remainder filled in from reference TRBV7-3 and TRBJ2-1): GAGVSQTPSNKVTEKGKYVELRCDPISGHTALYWYRQSLGQGPEFLIYFQGTGAADDSGLPNDRFFAVRPEGSVSTLKIQRTERGDSAVYLCASSYTGSTYNEQFFGPGTRLTVL.